Reported below is one TCR beta chain. Its antigen is currently unknown. The sample originates from a study of cytomegalovirus exposure and HLA in healthy donors. The study's findings and limits: Donor immune exposure was known only as CMV serostatus. Later analysis associated a missense DCLRE1C variant with TCR beta V- and J-gene trimming. Reportedly, HLA-A and HLA-B alleles of most subjects were accurately predicted from TCR beta.

V shed 4 bases and J 0 bases; nucleotides not matched to a gene: 9. The CDR3 loop spans 16 amino acids. The germline V gene encodes CDR1 SGHAT and CDR2 FQNNGV. Researchers ran the PCR with 60 Vbeta and 13 Jbeta primers. The protocol was immunoSEQ multiplex PCR, while the TCRdb copy is restricted to in-frame clones and leaves out a portion. The data show tens of thousands of clones, roughly 78% seen once. The J gene is TRBJ2-7, the V gene TRBV11-2; TRBD1 aligns across 7 bases. This TCR derives from a male donor in good health and CMV-seropositive. The sequenced material came from PBMCs. The CDR3, as DNA: TGTGCCAGCAGCTACCGGGACAGATGGAGCTCCTACGAGCAGTACTTC. Translating it yields CASSYRDRWSSYEQYF. The full variable domain, rest sourced from reference TRBV11-2 and TRBJ2-7, is EAGVAQSPRYKIIEKRQSVAFWCNPISGHATLYWYQQILGQGPKLLIQFQNNGVVDDSQLPKDRFSAERLKGVDSTLKIQPAKLEDSAVYLCASSYRDRWSSYEQYFGPGTRLTVT.